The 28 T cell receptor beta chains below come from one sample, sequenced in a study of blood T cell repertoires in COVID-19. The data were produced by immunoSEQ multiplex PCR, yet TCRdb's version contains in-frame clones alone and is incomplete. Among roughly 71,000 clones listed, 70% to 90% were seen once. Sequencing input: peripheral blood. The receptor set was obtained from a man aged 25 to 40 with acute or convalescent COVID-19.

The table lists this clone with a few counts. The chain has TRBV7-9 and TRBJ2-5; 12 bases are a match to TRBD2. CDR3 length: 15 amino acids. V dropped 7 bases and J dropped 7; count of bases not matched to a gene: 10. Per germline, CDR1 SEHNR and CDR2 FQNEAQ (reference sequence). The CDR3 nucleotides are TGTGCCAGCACCGGACTAGCGGGACTTGTTGGGACCCAGTACTTC. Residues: CASTGLAGLVGTQYF.

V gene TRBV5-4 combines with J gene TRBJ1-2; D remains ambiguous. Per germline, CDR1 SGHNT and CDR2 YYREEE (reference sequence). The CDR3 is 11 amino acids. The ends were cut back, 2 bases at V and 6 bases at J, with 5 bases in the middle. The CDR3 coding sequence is TGTGCCAGCAGCTTACAAGATGGCTACACCTTC. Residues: CASSLQDGYTF.

This CDR3 reads CASSVLAGGPYNEQFF. The DNA for the CDR3 is TGTGCCAGCAGCGTACTAGCGGGAGGCCCCTACAATGAGCAGTTCTTC. V gene TRBV9 combines with J gene TRBJ2-1; 11 bases line up with TRBD2. Germline V gene sequence: CDR1 SGDLS, CDR2 YYNGEE. The CDR3 is 16 residues long. Losses at the gene ends were 1 base for V and 2 bases for J; bases not matched to a gene: 2.

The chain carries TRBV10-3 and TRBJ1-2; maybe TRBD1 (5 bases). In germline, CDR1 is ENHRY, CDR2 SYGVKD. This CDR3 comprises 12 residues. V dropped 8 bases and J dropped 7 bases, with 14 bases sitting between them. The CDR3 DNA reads TGTGCCATCGGGGCGGGGGTCCGTGGCTACACCTTC. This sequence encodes CAIGAGVRGYTF.

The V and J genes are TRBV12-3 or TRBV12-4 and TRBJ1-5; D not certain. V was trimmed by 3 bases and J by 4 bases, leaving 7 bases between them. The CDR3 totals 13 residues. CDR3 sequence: CASSLEENQPQHF. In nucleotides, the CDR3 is TGTGCCAGCAGTTTGGAGGAAAATCAGCCCCAGCATTTT.

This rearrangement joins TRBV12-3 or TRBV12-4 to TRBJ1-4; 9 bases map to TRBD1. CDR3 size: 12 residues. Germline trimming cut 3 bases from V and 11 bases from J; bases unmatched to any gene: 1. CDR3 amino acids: CASSFDRGKLFF. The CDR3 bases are TGTGCCAGCAGTTTCGACAGGGGGAAACTGTTTTTT.

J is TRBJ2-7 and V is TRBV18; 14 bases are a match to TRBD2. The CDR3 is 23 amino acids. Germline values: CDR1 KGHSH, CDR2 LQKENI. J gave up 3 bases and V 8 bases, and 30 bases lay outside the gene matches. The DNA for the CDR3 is TGTGCCAGCAGACAAACGGCCTATTACAGCGGGGACATGACTAGCGGGAGGGACTACGAGCAGTACTTC. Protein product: CASRQTAYYSGDMTSGRDYEQYF.

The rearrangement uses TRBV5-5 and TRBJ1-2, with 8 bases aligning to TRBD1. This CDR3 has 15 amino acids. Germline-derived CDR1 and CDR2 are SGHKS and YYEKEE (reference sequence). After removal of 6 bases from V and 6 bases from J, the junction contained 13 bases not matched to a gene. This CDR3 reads CASTSGQGRYNGYTF. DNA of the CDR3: TGTGCCAGCACTTCCGGACAGGGCAGATATAATGGCTACACCTTC.

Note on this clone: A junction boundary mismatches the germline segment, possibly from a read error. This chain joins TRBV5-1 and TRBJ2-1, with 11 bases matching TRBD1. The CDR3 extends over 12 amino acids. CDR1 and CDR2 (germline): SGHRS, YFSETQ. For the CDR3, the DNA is TGCGCCAGCAGCGTGGGACAGGGGGATCTCATCTTC. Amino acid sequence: CASSVGQGDLIF.

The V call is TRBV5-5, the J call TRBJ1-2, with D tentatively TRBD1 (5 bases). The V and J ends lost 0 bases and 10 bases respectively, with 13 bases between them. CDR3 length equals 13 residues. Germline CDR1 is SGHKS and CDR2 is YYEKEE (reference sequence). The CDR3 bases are TGTGCCAGCAGCTTGGCTGTGGCGACAGACTACACCTTC. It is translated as CASSLAVATDYTF.

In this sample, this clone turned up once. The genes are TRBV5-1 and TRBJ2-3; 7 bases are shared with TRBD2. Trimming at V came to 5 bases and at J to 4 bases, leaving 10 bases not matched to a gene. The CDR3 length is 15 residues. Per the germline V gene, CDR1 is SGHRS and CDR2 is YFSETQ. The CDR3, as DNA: TGCGCCAGCAGAAGTGGGAGGGCCCTCGCAGATACGCAGTATTTT. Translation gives CASRSGRALADTQYF.

The DNA for the CDR3 is TGCGCCAGCAGCCACACAGGGGGCGGTGGCACTGAAGCTTTCTTT. This encodes CASSHTGGGGTEAFF. J is TRBJ1-1 and V is TRBV5-1, with 9 nucleotides matching TRBD1. This CDR3 spans 15 amino acids. Germline V gene sequence: CDR1 SGHRS, CDR2 YFSETQ. The V gene end was trimmed by 4 bases and the J gene end by 4 bases; junction bases not matched to a gene: 8.

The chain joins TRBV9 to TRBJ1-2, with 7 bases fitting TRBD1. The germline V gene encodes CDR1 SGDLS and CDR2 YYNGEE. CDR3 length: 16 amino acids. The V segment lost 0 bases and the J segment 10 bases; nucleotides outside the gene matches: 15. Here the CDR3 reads CASSVGWTGTEDLYTF. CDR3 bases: TGTGCCAGCAGCGTAGGTTGGACCGGGACAGAAGACCTCTACACCTTC.

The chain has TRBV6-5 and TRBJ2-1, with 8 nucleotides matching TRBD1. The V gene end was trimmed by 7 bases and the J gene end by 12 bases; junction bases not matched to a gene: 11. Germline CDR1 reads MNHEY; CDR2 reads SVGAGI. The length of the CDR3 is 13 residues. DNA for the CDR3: TGTGCCAGCACCGTACAGGGGGTCCAGGGGCAGTTCTTC. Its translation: CASTVQGVQGQFF.

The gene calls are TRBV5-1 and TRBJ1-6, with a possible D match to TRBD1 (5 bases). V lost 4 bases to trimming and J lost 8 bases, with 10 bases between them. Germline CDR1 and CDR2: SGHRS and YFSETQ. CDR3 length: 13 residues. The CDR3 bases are TGCGCCAGCAGCCTGACAGTTTATTCACCCCTCCACTTT. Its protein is CASSLTVYSPLHF.

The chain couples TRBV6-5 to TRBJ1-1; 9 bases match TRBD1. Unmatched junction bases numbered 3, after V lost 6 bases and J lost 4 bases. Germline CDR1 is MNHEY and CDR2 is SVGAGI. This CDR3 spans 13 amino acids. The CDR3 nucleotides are TGTGCCAGCAGCCAGACAGGGGGCACTGAAGCTTTCTTT. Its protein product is CASSQTGGTEAFF.

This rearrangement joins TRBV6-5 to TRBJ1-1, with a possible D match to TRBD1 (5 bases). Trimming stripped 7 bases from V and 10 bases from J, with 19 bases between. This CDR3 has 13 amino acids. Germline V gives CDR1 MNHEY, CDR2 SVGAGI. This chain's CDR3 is CASTHKEGARAFF. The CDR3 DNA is TGTGCCAGCACCCATAAAGAAGGGGCCCGAGCTTTCTTT.

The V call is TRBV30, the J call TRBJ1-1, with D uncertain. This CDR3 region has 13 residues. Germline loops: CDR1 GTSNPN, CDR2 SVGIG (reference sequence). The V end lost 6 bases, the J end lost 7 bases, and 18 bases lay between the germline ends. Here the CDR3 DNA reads TGTGCCTGCAGCCAGAGGAGAGACTTTGAAGCTTTCTTT. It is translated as CACSQRRDFEAFF.

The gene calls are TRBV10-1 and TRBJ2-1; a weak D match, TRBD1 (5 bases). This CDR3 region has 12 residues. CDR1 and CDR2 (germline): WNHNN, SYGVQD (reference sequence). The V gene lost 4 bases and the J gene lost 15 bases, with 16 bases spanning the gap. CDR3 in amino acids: CASSGNDRSVFF. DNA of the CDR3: TGCGCCAGCAGTGGGAACGACAGAAGCGTGTTCTTC.

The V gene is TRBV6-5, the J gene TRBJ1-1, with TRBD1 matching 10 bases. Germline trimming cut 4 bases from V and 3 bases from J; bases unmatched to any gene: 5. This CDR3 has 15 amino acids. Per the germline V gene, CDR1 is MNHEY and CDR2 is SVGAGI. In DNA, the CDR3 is TGTGCCAGCAGTTTATTCGGGACAGGGGACACTGAAGCTTTCTTT. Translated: CASSLFGTGDTEAFF.

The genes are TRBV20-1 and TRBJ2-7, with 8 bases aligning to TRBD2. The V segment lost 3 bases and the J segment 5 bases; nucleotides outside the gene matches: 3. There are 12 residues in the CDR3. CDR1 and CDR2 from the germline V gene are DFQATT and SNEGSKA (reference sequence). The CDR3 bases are TGCAGTGCTAGTTGGCGGGAGGACGAGCAGTACTTC. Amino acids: CSASWREDEQYF.

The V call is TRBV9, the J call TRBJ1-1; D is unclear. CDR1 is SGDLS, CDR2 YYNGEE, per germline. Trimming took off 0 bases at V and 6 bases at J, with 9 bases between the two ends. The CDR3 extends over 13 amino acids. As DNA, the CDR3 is TGTGCCAGCAGCGTAGCAGGTCCCTCTGAAGCTTTCTTT. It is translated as CASSVAGPSEAFF.

The CDR3: CASSFRNSPLHF. The CDR3 region has the DNA TGTGCCAGCAGCTTCAGGAATTCACCCCTCCACTTT. The V and J genes are TRBV11-2 and TRBJ1-6, with D unresolved. Germline V CDR1 and CDR2: SGHAT, FQNNGV. The length of the CDR3 is 12 residues. V lost 3 bases and J lost 7, with 4 bases in between.

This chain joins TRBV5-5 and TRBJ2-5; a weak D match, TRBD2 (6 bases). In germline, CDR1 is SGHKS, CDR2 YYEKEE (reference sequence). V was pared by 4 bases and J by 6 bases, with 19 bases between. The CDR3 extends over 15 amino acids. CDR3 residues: CASSPVISGGKTQYF. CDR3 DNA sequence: TGTGCCAGCAGCCCCGTCATCTCTGGCGGGAAGACCCAGTACTTC.

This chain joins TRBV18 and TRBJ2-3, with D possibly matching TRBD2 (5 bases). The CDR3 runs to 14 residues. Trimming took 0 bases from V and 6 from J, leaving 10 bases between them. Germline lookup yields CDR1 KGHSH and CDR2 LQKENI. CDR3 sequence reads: CASSPPSESDTQYF. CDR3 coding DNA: TGTGCCAGCTCACCACCTAGCGAGTCCGATACGCAGTATTTT.

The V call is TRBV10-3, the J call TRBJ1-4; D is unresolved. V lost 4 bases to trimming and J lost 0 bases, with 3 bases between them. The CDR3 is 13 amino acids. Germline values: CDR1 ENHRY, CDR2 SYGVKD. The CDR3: CAISAATNEKLFF. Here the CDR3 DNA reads TGTGCCATCAGTGCTGCAACTAATGAAAAACTGTTTTTT.

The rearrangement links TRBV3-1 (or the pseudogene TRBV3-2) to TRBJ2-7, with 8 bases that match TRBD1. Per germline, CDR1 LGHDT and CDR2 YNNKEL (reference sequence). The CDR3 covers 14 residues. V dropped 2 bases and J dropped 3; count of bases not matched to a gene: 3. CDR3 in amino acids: CASSQRQGFYEQYF. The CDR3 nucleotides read TGTGCCAGCAGCCAACGACAGGGGTTCTACGAGCAGTACTTC.

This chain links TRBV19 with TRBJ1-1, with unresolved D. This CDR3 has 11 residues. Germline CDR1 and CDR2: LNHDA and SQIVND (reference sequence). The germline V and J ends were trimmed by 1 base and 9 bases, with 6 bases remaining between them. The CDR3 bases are TGTGCCAGTAGTATAGCCATCAAAGCTTTCTTT. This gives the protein CASSIAIKAFF. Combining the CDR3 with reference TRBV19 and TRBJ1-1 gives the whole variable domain DGGITQSPKYLFRKEGQNVTLSCEQNLNHDAMYWYRQDPGQGLRLIYYSQIVNDFQKGDIAEGYSVSREKKESFPLTVTSAQKNPTAFYLCASSIAIKAFFGQGTRLTVV.